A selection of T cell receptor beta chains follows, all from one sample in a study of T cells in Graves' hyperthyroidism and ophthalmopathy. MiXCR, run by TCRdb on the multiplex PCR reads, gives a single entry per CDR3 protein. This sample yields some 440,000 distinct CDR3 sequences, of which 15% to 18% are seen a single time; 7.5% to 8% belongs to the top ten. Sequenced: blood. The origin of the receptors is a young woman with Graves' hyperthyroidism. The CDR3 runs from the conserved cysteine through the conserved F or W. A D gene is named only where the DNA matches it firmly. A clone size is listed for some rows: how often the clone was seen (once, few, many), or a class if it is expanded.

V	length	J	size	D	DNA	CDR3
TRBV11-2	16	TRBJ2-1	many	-	TGTGCCAGCAGCTCCTCTCTCTATAGCTCCTACAATGAGCAGTTCTTC	CASSSSLYSSYNEQFF
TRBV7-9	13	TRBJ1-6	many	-	TGTGCCAGCAGCTCGAATCTGCTTTCACCCCTCCACTTT	CASSSNLLSPLHF
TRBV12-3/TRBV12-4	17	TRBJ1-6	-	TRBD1	TGTGCCAGCAGTCACCCGGGACAGGGGAGTTTTAGTTCACCCCTCCACTTT	CASSHPGQGSFSSPLHF
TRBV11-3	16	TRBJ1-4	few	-	TGTGCCAGCAGCCGCCAGTGGGGCTCGATGAATGAAAAACTGTTTTTT	CASSRQWGSMNEKLFF
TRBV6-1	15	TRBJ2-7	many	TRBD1	TGTGCCAGCAGTGCATTTCCGGGACAGGGATACGAGCAGTACTTC	CASSAFPGQGYEQYF
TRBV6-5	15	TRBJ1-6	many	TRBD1	TGTGCCAGCAGTTACTCGCAGGGGGGTGGTTCACCCCTCCACTTT	CASSYSQGGGSPLHF
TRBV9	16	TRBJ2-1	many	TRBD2	TGTGCCAGCAGCCCCGGGAGGTCCTTCTCCTACAATGAGCAGTTCTTC	CASSPGRSFSYNEQFF
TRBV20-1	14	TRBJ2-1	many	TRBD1	TGCAGTGCCCCGGGACAGGGGACCTACAATGAGCAGTTCTTC	CSAPGQGTYNEQFF
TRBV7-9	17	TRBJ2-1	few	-	TGTGCCAGCAGCCCTACTTTAGAAGGAGGGCCTTTGAATGAGCAGTTCTTC	CASSPTLEGGPLNEQFF
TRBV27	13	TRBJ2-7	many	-	TGTGCCAGCAGTTTAGGGTCCCCGGGGGAGCAGTACTTC	CASSLGSPGEQYF
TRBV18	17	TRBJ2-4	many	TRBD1	TGTGCCAGCTCACCGAGGGACAGGGAAGGGTCCAAAAACATTCAGTACTTC	CASSPRDREGSKNIQYF
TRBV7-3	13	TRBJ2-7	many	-	TGTGCCAGCAGCCCGGACATCTCCTACGAGCAGTACTTC	CASSPDISYEQYF
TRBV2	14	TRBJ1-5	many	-	TGTGCCAGCAGTGAAGGGGGGAGCAATCAGCCCCAGCATTTT	CASSEGGSNQPQHF
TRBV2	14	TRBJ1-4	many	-	TGTGCCAGTAGGAGGGGGGCAACTAATGAAAAACTGTTTTTT	CASRRGATNEKLFF
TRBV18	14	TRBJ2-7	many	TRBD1	TGTGCCAGCTCACCTACGACAGGGGACTACGAGCAGTACTTC	CASSPTTGDYEQYF
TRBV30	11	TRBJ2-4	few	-	TGTGCCTGGAGCCCAGGGAACATTCAGTACTTC	CAWSPGNIQYF
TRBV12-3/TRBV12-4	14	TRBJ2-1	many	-	TGTGCCAGCGTAACAGGACCGACTTACAATGAGCAGTTCTTC	CASVTGPTYNEQFF
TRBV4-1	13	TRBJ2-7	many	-	TGCGCCAGCAGCCAAGAGCTTGGGATCGAGCAGTACTTC	CASSQELGIEQYF
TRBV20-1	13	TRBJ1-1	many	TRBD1	TGCAGTGCTTGGGACAGGGGGCGAACTGAAGCTTTCTTT	CSAWDRGRTEAFF
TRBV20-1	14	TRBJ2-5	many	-	TGCAGTGCTAGCTGGGAGGGGGCCCAAGAGACCCAGTACTTC	CSASWEGAQETQYF
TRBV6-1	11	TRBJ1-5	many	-	TGTGCCACCGAAAACCGAGAGCCCCAGCATTTT	CATENREPQHF
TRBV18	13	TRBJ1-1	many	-	TGTGCCAGCTCTATGTTCTGGGTCTCTGAAGCTTTCTTT	CASSMFWVSEAFF
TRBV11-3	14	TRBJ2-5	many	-	TGTGCCAGCAGCTTAGTGAACAGGCAAGAGACCCAGTACTTC	CASSLVNRQETQYF
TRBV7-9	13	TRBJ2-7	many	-	TGTGCCAGCACCCCACTAGCTGGGTACGAGCAGTACTTC	CASTPLAGYEQYF
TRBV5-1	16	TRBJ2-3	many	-	TGCGCCAGCAGCTTAACCACAGTCCGGGGGACAGATACGCAGTATTTT	CASSLTTVRGTDTQYF
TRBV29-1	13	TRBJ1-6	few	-	TGCAGCGCTGGAGCAGGTGCCGATTCACCCCTCCACTTT	CSAGAGADSPLHF
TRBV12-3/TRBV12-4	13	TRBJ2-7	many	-	TGTGCCAGCAGCGACGGACCCGCCTCCGAGCAGTACTTC	CASSDGPASEQYF
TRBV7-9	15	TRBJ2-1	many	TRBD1	TGTGCCAGCAGCCCCGCACAGGGGGCCTACAATGAGCAGTTCTTC	CASSPAQGAYNEQFF
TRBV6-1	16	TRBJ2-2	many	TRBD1	TGTGCCAGCAGTGAACGGGGACAGCCTAACACCGGGGAGCTGTTTTTT	CASSERGQPNTGELFF
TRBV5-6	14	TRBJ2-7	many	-	TGTGCCAGCAGCTCTAAGGGGTTCACCTACGAGCAGTACTTC	CASSSKGFTYEQYF
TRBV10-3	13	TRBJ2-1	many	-	TGTGCCATCAGTTTGGTCCAGGGAAGAGAGCAGTTCTTC	CAISLVQGREQFF
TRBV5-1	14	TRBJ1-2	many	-	TGCGCCAGCAGCACCGGGACTGATAACTATGGCTACACCTTC	CASSTGTDNYGYTF
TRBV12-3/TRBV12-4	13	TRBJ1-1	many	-	TGTGCCAGCAGCCGAGTAGGAGGGGGTGAAGCTTTCTTT	CASSRVGGGEAFF
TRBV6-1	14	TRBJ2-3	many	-	TGTGCCAGCAGTTTAAACGGCCGCACAGATACGCAGTATTTT	CASSLNGRTDTQYF
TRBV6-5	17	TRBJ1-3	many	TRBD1	TGTGCCAGCAGAGCGACCCGGACAGGGGGCTTTGGAAACACCATATATTTT	CASRATRTGGFGNTIYF
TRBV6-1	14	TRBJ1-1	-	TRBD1	TGTGCCAGCAGGCACACCGGGACAGGGTTGGATGCTTTCTTT	CASRHTGTGLDAFF
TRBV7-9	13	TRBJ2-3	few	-	TGTGCCAGCAGCTTAATTCTGTTGGGTACGCAGTATTTT	CASSLILLGTQYF
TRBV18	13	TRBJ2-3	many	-	TGTGCCAGCTCACTAAAGCTGGGGGATACGCAGTATTTT	CASSLKLGDTQYF
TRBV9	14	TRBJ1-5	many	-	TGTGCCAGCAGCGGAGGGGCAAGGGGTCAGCCCCAGCATTTT	CASSGGARGQPQHF
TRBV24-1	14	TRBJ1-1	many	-	TGTGCCACCAGTGATTTAGGACAGAAAACTGAAGCTTTCTTT	CATSDLGQKTEAFF
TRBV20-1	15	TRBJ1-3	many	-	TGCAGTGCTAGAGATGTACAGGCCTCTGGAAACACCATATATTTT	CSARDVQASGNTIYF
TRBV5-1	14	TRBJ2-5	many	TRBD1	TGCGCCAGCAGCCGACAGGGGGCCTGGGAGACCCAGTACTTC	CASSRQGAWETQYF
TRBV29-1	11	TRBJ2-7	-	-	TGCAGCGGGGGGGGCGTCTACGAGCAGTACTTC	CSGGGVYEQYF
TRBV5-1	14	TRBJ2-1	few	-	TGCGCCAGCAGCTTTACCGGGGACTACAATGAGCAGTTCTTC	CASSFTGDYNEQFF
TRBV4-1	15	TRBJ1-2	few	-	TGCGCCAGCAGCCAACCCTACGGAGAGGGTAAAGGCTACACCTTC	CASSQPYGEGKGYTF